This record concerns one TCR beta chain sequence. Its target is not known. Time point here: week 35, safety follow-up. The study gave 300 ug of mutant IDH1 20-mer peptide per vaccine dose, with topical imiquimod. Assay: immunoSEQ multiplex PCR; the TCRdb copy retains only in-frame clones and omits some. Among over 65,000 clones listed, 80% to 85% were seen once. This sample is drawn from a study of a mutant IDH1 vaccine in newly diagnosed glioma. The source was PBMCs, collected from a glioma patient whose treatment included an IDH1 peptide vaccine. This receptor was taken from a man aged 18-30 years with glioma.

CDR3 sequence reads: CASTLERVDYNEQFF. CDR3 coding DNA: TGTGCCAGCACCCTAGAGAGGGTCGACTACAATGAGCAGTTCTTC. The V gene is TRBV2, the J gene TRBJ2-1; possibly TRBD2 for D (5 bases). The V end lost 7 bases, the J end lost 3 bases, and 16 bases lay between the germline ends. Germline-derived CDR1 and CDR2 are SNHLY and FYNNEI. CDR3 length: 15 residues.